The 14 T cell receptor beta chains given below trace back to one sample, sequenced in a study of shared clonotypes between healthy human individuals. This table comes from immunoSEQ multiplex PCR, and its TCRdb copy is limited to in-frame clones, with some not included. Of 2,100,000 or so clones listed, more than 90% are singletons. The source material was naive CD4+ T cells sorted from blood. Sample subset: CD45RA+ positively selected. The receptor source for this set is a young man in good health.

The chain combines TRBV4-1 with TRBJ2-1, with D maybe TRBD1 (5 bases). Trimming removed 0 bases from V and 2 bases from J, with 11 bases in between. Per germline, CDR1 MGHRA and CDR2 YSYEKL. The CDR3 totals 16 residues. Written as DNA, the CDR3 is TGCGCCAGCAGCCAAGAGGCAGGGCGTCCCTACAATGAGCAGTTCTTC. Protein: CASSQEAGRPYNEQFF.

This rearrangement joins TRBV4-3 to TRBJ1-5; no clear D. V was trimmed by 0 bases and J by 5 bases, leaving 17 bases between them. This CDR3 has 17 amino acids. CDR1 and CDR2 (germline): LGHNA, YSLEER. DNA for the CDR3: TGCGCCAGCAGCCAAGAGGCAGGACCAAGCTTTCATCAGCCCCAGCATTTT. Translating it yields CASSQEAGPSFHQPQHF.

This clone occurred once. This chain connects TRBV5-1 to TRBJ2-7; 9 bases agree with TRBD1. The J segment lost 6 bases and the V segment lost 4 bases, leaving 5 bases of the junction unmatched. This CDR3 spans 13 amino acids. The germline gives CDR1 SGHRS, CDR2 YFSETQ. DNA of the CDR3: TGCGCCAGCAGCCGGGACAGGGTGGTCGAGCAGTACTTC. The encoded protein is CASSRDRVVEQYF.

The genes are TRBV19 and TRBJ1-5; D unclear. V lost 1 base to trimming and J lost 3 bases, with 10 bases between them. The CDR3 extends over 15 amino acids. Germline CDR1 is LNHDA and CDR2 is SQIVND (reference sequence). Here the CDR3 reads CASSIAGQFNQPQHF. The DNA of the CDR3 is TGTGCCAGTAGTATAGCCGGCCAGTTCAATCAGCCCCAGCATTTT.

The V and J genes are TRBV6-1 and TRBJ1-1; no reliable D call. V lost 6 bases and J lost 7, with 27 bases in between. Germline CDR1 MNHNS, CDR2 SASEGT. The CDR3 is 17 amino acids. CDR3 nucleotide sequence: TGTGCCAGCAGCGAATTGCGGGCATTCACGCGGCCCGATGAAGCTTTCTTT. Translating gives CASSELRAFTRPDEAFF.

Comment on this clone: One end of the junction fails to match germline, which may point to a read error. The rearrangement joins TRBV28 to TRBJ2-7; the D is unclear. The CDR3 consists of 15 residues. CDR1 and CDR2 (germline): MDHEN, SYDVKM. The DNA for the CDR3 is TGTGCCAGCAACTCTTTGGGTTCTAAGTTCGTCGAGGAGTACTTC. This sequence encodes CASNSLGSKFVEEYF. Full variable domain (rest looked up from reference TRBV28 and TRBJ2-7): DVKVTQSSRYLVKRTGEKVFLECVQDMDHENMFWYRQDPGLGLRLIYFSYDVKMKEKGDIPEGYSVSREKKERFSLILESASTNQTSMYLCASNSLGSKFVEEYFGPGTRLTVT.

This chain uses TRBV5-4 with TRBJ1-1; D remains unclear. This CDR3 has 14 amino acids. V was trimmed by 4 bases and J by 3 bases, leaving 13 bases between them. CDR1 and CDR2 from the germline V gene are SGHNT and YYREEE (reference sequence). The CDR3 here is CASSLDKGYTEAFF. The CDR3 DNA follows: TGTGCCAGCAGCCTTGACAAGGGATACACTGAAGCTTTCTTT.

Details on this clone: Other DNA sequences in the sample encode the same CDR3. The V and J genes are TRBV30 and TRBJ1-1, with D perhaps TRBD1 (6 bases). This CDR3 region has 13 residues. The germline V and J ends were trimmed by 0 bases and 5 bases, with 10 bases remaining between them. From germline, CDR1 is GTSNPN and CDR2 SVGIG (reference sequence). CDR3 nucleotides: TGTGCCTGGAGTGTAGGGGGTGGGACTGAAGCTTTCTTT. Translated: CAWSVGGGTEAFF.

J is TRBJ2-4 and V is TRBV5-1; no clear D. CDR3 length: 14 residues. V was cut by 2 bases and J by 1 base, with 7 bases left in between. Germline CDR1 SGHRS, CDR2 YFSETQ. DNA for the CDR3: TGCGCCAGCAGCTTAACTATGGCCAAAAACATTCAGTACTTC. This translates into CASSLTMAKNIQYF.

The chain joins TRBV19 to TRBJ1-1; 8 bases are a match to TRBD1. The CDR3 is made up of 14 amino acids. Per germline, CDR1 LNHDA and CDR2 SQIVND (reference sequence). J was trimmed by 3 bases and V by 6 bases; bases with no gene match: 6. The CDR3 region is CASRIQGAYTEAFF. The CDR3 nucleotides are TGTGCCAGTAGAATCCAGGGGGCGTACACTGAAGCTTTCTTT.

V usage is TRBV7-2 and J usage is TRBJ1-1; no definite D call. The CDR3 length is 11 residues. From germline, CDR1 is SGHTA and CDR2 FQGNSA. Trimming pared 10 bases from V and 4 bases from J, leaving 10 bases between. CDR3 protein: CATRETTEAFF. Written as DNA, the CDR3 is TGTGCCACCCGGGAGACCACTGAAGCTTTCTTT.

V and J are TRBV2 and TRBJ2-2; D is undetermined. V dropped 1 base and J dropped 8 bases, with 8 bases sitting between them. Germline values: CDR1 SNHLY, CDR2 FYNNEI. The CDR3 runs 13 residues. The DNA for the CDR3 is TGTGCCAGCAGTGAAGGTTCTGCGGGGGAGCTGTTTTTT. Translated: CASSEGSAGELFF.

The V and J genes are TRBV18 and TRBJ1-1; D is uncertain. Germline V gene sequence: CDR1 KGHSH, CDR2 LQKENI. The V end lost 2 bases, the J end lost 1 base, and 5 bases lay between the germline ends. This CDR3 region has 13 residues. CDR3 bases: TGTGCCAGCTCACCAATCGGGAACACTGAAGCTTTCTTT. It specifies CASSPIGNTEAFF.

This chain connects TRBV11-2 to TRBJ2-7; 11 bases agree with TRBD2. Germline CDR1 is SGHAT and CDR2 is FQNNGV. CDR3 length: 18 residues. J lost 2 bases, V lost 1 base, and 10 bases had no gene match. This CDR3 reads CASSLGGWGLAVTYEQYF. CDR3 DNA sequence: TGTGCCAGCAGCTTAGGAGGATGGGGACTAGCGGTTACCTACGAGCAGTACTTC.